This T cell receptor beta chain was captured by sequencing in a study of OX40 agonist ivuxolimab in advanced cancers. Notes on the study in general: Part of the nonresponder group also had normalized T-cell clonal expansion that was low. The mean number of expanded clones was higher in CD8+ T cells than in CD4+.

Libraries were prepared by immunoSEQ multiplex PCR; TCRdb keeps only in-frame clonotypes and omits some of them. Counted here are over 70,000 clones, 86% occurring once; the ten biggest clones make up around 7%. Germline-derived CDR1 and CDR2 are MNHEY and SVGAGI. With V trimmed by 3 bases and J by 11 bases, 7 bases remained unmatched. The CDR3 is 13 residues long. Concerning this clone: As yet, its antigen is unknown.

The clonotype originates from an adult with an advanced solid tumor such as melanoma, head and neck, liver or kidney cancer. The sequencing here drew on CD4+ or CD8+ T cells sorted from blood, taken in a trial of the OX40 agonist ivuxolimab. The chain combines TRBV6-5 with TRBJ2-1; 7 bases align to TRBD2. As DNA, the CDR3 is TGTGCCAGCAGTTATGAGGTAGCGGGCCAGCAGTTCTTC. This codes for CASSYEVAGQQFF.